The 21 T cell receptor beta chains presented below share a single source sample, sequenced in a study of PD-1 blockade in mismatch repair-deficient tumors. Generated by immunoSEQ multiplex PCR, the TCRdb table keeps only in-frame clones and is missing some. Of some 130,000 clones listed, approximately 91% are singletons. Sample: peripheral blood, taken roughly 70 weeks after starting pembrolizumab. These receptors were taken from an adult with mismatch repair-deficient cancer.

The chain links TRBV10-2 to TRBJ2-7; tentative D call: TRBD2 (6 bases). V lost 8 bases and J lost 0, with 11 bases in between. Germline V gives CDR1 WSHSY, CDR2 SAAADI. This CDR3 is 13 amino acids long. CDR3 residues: CASGRGSSYEQYF. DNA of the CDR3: TGCGCCAGCGGCCGGGGGAGCTCCTACGAGCAGTACTTC.

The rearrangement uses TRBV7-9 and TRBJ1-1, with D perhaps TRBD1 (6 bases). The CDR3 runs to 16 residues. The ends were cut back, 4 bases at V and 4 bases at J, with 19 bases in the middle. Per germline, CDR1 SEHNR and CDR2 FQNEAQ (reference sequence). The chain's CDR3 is CASSSSQGRGGTEAFF. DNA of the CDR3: TGTGCCAGCAGCTCTTCACAGGGAAGGGGTGGCACTGAAGCTTTCTTT.

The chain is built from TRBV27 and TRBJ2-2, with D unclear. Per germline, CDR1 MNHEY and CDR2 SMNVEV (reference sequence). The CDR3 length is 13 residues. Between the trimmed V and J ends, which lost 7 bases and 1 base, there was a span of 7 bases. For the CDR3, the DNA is TGTGCCAGCACTCCCAGGAACACCGGGGAGCTGTTTTTT. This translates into CASTPRNTGELFF.

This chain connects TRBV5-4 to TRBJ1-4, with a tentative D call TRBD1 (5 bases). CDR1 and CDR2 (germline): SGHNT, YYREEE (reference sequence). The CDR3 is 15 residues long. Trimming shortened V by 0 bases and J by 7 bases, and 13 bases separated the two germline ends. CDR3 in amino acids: CASSLEGGDGEKLFF. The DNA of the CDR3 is TGTGCCAGCAGCTTGGAAGGAGGGGATGGTGAAAAACTGTTTTTT.

The CDR3 DNA is TGTGCCAGCAGTGATTTGGGGTACAGCTCCTACGAGCAGTACTTC. Amino acid sequence: CASSDLGYSSYEQYF. The V call is TRBV6-1, the J call TRBJ2-7; D gene unclear. The CDR3 is 15 amino acids. Trimming shortened V by 3 bases and J by 0 bases, and 12 bases separated the two germline ends. Germline-derived CDR1 and CDR2 are MNHNS and SASEGT.

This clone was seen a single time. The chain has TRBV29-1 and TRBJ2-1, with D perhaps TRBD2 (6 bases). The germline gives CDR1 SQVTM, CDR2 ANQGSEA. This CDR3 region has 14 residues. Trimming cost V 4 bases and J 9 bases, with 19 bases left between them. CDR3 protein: CSVAGTGTPIEQFF. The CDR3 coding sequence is TGCAGCGTTGCAGGAACCGGGACTCCTATTGAGCAGTTCTTC.

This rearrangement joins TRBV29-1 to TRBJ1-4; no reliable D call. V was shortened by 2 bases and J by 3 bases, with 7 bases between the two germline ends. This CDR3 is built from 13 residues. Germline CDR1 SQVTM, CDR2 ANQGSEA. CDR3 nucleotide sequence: TGCAGCGTTGAATCTGATTCTAATGAAAAACTGTTTTTT. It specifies CSVESDSNEKLFF.

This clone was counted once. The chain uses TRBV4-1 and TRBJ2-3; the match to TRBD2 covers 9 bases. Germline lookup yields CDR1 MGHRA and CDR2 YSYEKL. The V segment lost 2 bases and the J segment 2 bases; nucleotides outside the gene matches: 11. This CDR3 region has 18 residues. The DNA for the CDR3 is TGCGCCAGCAGCCAACGTACCTTAGCGGGAGAGGTCACAGATACGCAGTATTTT. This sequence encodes CASSQRTLAGEVTDTQYF.

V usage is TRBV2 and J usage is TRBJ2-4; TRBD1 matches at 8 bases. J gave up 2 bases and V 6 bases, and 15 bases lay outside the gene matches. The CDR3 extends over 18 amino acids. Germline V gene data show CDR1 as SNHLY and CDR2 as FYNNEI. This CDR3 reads CASSISGTGVFSKNIQYF. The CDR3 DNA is TGTGCCAGCAGCATATCCGGGACAGGTGTTTTTTCCAAAAACATTCAGTACTTC.

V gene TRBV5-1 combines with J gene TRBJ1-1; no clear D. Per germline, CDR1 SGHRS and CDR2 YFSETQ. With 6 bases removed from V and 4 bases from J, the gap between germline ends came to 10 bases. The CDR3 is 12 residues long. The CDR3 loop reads CASTYEGTEAFF. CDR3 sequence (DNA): TGCGCCAGCACCTACGAAGGCACTGAAGCTTTCTTT.

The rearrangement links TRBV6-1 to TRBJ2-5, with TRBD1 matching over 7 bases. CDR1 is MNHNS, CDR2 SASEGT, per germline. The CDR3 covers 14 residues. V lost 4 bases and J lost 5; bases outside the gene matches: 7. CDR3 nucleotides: TGTGCCAGCAGTGGCCGCGGCAGGGGGGAGACCCAGTACTTC. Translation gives CASSGRGRGETQYF.

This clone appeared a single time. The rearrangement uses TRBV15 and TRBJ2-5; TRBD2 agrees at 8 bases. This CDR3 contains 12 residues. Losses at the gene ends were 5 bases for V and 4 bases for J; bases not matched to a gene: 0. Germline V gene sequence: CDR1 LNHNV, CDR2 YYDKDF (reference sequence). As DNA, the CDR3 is TGTGCCACCAGCCTAGCGGGAGAGACCCAGTACTTC. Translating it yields CATSLAGETQYF.

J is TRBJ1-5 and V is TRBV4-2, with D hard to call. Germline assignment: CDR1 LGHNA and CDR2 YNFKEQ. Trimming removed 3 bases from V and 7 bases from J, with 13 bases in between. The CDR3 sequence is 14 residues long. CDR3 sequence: CASSHLASHQPQHF. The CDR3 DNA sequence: TGTGCCAGCAGCCACCTGGCTTCCCACCAGCCCCAGCATTTT.

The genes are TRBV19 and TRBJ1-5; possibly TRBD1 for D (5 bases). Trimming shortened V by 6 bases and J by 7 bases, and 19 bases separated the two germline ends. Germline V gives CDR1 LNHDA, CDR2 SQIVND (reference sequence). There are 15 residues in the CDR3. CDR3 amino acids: CASSSGGGGGQPQHF. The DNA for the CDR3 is TGTGCCAGTAGCTCTGGGGGGGGAGGCGGGCAGCCCCAGCATTTT.

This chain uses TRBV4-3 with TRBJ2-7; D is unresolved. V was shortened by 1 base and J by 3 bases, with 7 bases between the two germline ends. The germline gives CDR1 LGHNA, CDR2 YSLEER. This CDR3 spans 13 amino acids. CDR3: CASSQGLDYEQYF. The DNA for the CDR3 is TGCGCCAGCAGCCAAGGTCTGGACTACGAGCAGTACTTC.

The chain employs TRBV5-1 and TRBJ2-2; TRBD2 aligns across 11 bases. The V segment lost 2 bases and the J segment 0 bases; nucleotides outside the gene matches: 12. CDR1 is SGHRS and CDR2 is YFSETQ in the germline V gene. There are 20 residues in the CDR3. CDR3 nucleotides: TGCGCCAGCAGCTTCCCGTCTAGCGGGAGGAGGCCTCCGAACACCGGGGAGCTGTTTTTT. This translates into CASSFPSSGRRPPNTGELFF.

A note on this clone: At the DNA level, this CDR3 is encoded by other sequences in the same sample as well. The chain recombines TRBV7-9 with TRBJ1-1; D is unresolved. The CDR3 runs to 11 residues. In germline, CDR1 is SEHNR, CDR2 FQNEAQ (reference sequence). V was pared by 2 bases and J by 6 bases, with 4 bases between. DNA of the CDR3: TGTGCCAGCAGCTTAACCGCTGAAGCTTTCTTT. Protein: CASSLTAEAFF.

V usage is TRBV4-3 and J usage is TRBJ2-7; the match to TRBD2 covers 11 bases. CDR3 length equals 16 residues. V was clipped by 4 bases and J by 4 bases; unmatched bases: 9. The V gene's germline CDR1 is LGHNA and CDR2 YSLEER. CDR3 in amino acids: CASSRQTGTSGYEQYF. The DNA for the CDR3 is TGCGCCAGCAGCCGACAAACCGGGACTAGCGGTTACGAGCAGTACTTC.

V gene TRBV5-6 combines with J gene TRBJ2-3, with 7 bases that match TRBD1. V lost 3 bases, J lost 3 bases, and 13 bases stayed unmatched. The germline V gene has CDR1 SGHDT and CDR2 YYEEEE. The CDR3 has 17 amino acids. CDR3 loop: CASSWRQGTLGTDTQYF. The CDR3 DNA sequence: TGTGCCAGCAGCTGGAGACAGGGAACCCTAGGGACAGATACGCAGTATTTT.

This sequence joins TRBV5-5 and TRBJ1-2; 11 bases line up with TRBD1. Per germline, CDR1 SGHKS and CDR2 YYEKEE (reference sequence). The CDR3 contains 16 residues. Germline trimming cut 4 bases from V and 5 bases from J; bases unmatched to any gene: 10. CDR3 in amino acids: CASSGGQGAVSYGYTF. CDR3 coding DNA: TGTGCCAGCAGCGGAGGACAGGGGGCCGTTAGTTATGGCTACACCTTC.

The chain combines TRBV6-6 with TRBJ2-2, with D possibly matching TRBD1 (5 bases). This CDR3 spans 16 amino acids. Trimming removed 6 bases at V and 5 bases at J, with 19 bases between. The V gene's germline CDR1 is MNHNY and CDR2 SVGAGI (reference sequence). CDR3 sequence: CASRYALTVTTGELFF. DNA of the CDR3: TGTGCCAGCAGATATGCACTGACAGTCACTACCGGGGAGCTGTTTTTT.